The present TCR beta chain was sequenced within a study of T cell responses to AZD1222 COVID-19 vaccine. Study as a whole: Second-dose timings of about 4 or about 12 weeks were pooled. Study outcomes and limitations: Recipients of AZD1222 seropositive at baseline numbered only 5 or 6. Samples come after the peak T cell response, not at day 14. Among spike-specific TCRs, nearly half reportedly target unmutated variant regions.

For this clone: The antigen is not known.

V was trimmed by 1 base and J by 5 bases, leaving 15 bases between them. The CDR3 length is 16 residues. Germline CDR1 and CDR2: LGHNA and YSLEER. Method: immunoSEQ multiplex PCR; TCRdb's copy keeps in-frame clones and lacks some. The data hold approximately 84,000 clones, with approximately 90% observed a single time. The sequence came from an adult in good health. The chain couples TRBV4-3 to TRBJ2-1; no clear D gene. Specimen: peripheral blood, collected on day 0 of AZD1222 vaccination. The CDR3 sequence is CASSQGFYSNDNEQFF. CDR3 coding DNA: TGCGCCAGCAGCCAAGGATTCTACAGCAACGACAATGAGCAGTTCTTC.